Sequencing of this T cell receptor (beta chain) was carried out in a study of siplizumab effects on memory and regulatory T cells. Profiling relied on immunoSEQ multiplex PCR, and the TCRdb table lists in-frame clones only, not all of them. The data contain some 100,000 clones, 75% to 95% of them singletons. Findings and limits, study-wide: Alloreactive sequences whose origin lay in unstimulated CD4+ memory cells were significantly reduced by siplizumab.

Remarks on this clone: Its antigen is as yet unknown.

Trimming at V came to 7 bases and at J to 5 bases, leaving 7 bases not matched to a gene. The CDR3 is 14 amino acids. Germline V lookup: CDR1 MNHEY, CDR2 SVGAGI. Source material: CD4+ T cells sorted from blood. The rearrangement joins TRBV6-5 to TRBJ2-7, with 11 bases that match TRBD1. The sequence came from a human donor in good health. Some clones in this sample may be carry-over from other donors' samples. This CDR3 reads CASTAPDRGHEQYF. The DNA for the CDR3 is TGTGCCAGCACCGCACCGGACAGGGGGCACGAGCAGTACTTC.